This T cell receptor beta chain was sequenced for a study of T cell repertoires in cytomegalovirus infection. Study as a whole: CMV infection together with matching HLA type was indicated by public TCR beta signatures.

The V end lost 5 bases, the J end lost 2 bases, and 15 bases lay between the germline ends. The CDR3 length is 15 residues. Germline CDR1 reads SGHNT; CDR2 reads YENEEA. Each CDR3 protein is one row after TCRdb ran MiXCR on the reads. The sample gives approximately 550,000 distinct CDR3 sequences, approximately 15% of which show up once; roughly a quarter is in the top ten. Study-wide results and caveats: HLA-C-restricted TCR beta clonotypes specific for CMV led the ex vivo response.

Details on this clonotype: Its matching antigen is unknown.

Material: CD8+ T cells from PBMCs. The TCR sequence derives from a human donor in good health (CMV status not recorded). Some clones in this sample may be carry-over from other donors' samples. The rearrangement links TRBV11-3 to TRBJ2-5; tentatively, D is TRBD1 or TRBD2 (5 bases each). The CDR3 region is CASSTSRDPQETQYF. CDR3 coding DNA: TGTGCCAGCAGCACCAGCAGGGACCCTCAAGAGACCCAGTACTTC.